This entry lists 32 T cell receptor beta chains sequenced from one sample in a study. Using its own MiXCR run on the 5' RACE reads, TCRdb lists one record per CDR3 protein. The sample has about 50,000 distinct CDR3 sequences, 17% seen once. The source material was naive CD4+ T cells sorted from blood. Subset of the sample: naive CD4+ T cells, CD4+CD45RA+CD25-. The origin of the receptors is a female donor with breast cancer.

The V and J genes are TRBV5-4 and TRBJ2-2; D might be TRBD1 (6 bases). V was pared by 4 bases and J by 5 bases, with 12 bases between. This CDR3 has 14 amino acids. Germline V gene lookup returns CDR1 SGHNT and CDR2 YYREEE (reference sequence). CDR3 amino acids: CASSAADRTGELFF. CDR3 nucleotides: TGTGCCAGCAGCGCAGCCGACAGGACCGGGGAGCTGTTTTTT.

The sample holds many counts of this clonotype. The J gene is TRBJ2-6, the V gene TRBV20-1, with 7 bases fitting TRBD1. The CDR3 covers 15 residues. Germline values: CDR1 DFQATT, CDR2 SNEGSKA (reference sequence). The V and J ends lost 6 bases and 0 bases, in that order; junction bases with no gene match: 5. The CDR3: CSARRQGSGANVLTF. For the CDR3, the DNA is TGCAGTGCAAGGAGACAGGGCTCTGGGGCCAACGTCCTGACTTTC.

A single count supports this clonotype. At one boundary the junction diverges from the germline segment, which might be a read error. In DNA form, the CDR3 reads TGCGCCAGCAGCTTCCGTTCCGGGACTAGCCGCTACGAGCAGTACTTC. Translating it yields CASSFRSGTSRYEQYF. This chain uses TRBV5-6 with TRBJ2-7; 9 bases are a match to TRBD2. This CDR3 has 16 amino acids. The germline gives CDR1 SGHDT, CDR2 YYEEEE.

V and J are TRBV6-2 or TRBV6-3 and TRBJ2-2; TRBD2 aligns across 7 bases. Germline trimming cut 0 bases from V and 2 bases from J; bases unmatched to any gene: 6. Germline CDR1 and CDR2: MNHEY and SVGEGT. The CDR3 consists of 17 residues. CDR3 sequence reads: CASSYSRGTTNTGELFF. The CDR3 DNA follows: TGTGCCAGCAGTTACTCTCGCGGGACTACAAACACCGGGGAGCTGTTTTTT.

This clonotype was picked up a small number of times. The V call is TRBV6-6, the J call TRBJ1-6; D gene uncertain. V dropped 5 bases and J dropped 4 bases, with 6 bases sitting between them. Germline V gene sequence: CDR1 MNHNY, CDR2 SVGAGI (reference sequence). The CDR3 runs 13 residues. The CDR3 DNA is TGTGCCAGCAGTAGTCGGTATAATTCACCCCTCCACTTT. Protein: CASSSRYNSPLHF.

The V gene is TRBV12-3 or TRBV12-4, the J gene TRBJ2-1; 11 bases are a match to TRBD2. The J segment lost 3 bases and the V segment lost 4 bases, leaving 2 bases of the junction unmatched. CDR3 length: 15 amino acids. CDR3 in amino acids: CASSSTSGIYNEQFF. The CDR3 coding sequence is TGTGCCAGCAGTTCGACTAGCGGGATCTACAATGAGCAGTTCTTC.

This clonotype was observed a few times. V and J are TRBV20-1 and TRBJ2-2; D possibly matches TRBD1 or TRBD2 (5 bases each). V was shortened by 6 bases and J by 7 bases, with 15 bases between the two germline ends. CDR1 and CDR2 (germline): DFQATT, SNEGSKA (reference sequence). The CDR3 length is 13 residues. The CDR3, as DNA: TGCAGTGCAGGGGAGAGAGGGCACGGGGAGCTGTTTTTT. Amino acids: CSAGERGHGELFF.

This chain's CDR3 is CASSLVGSEETQYF. Here the CDR3 DNA reads TGTGCCAGCAGCTTAGTTGGGTCAGAAGAGACCCAGTACTTC. The chain uses TRBV7-9 and TRBJ2-5; D not resolved. The V end lost 1 base, the J end lost 3 bases, and 9 bases lay between the germline ends. Germline V lookup: CDR1 SEHNR, CDR2 FQNEAQ (reference sequence). The CDR3 spans 14 residues.

As for this clonotype: Relative to the germline gene, one junction end is altered; a read error may explain this. This CDR3 is CASKNPPGEPQYF. CDR3 DNA sequence: TGTGCCAGCAAAAACCCCCCGGGAGAGCCCCAGTACTTC. The chain employs TRBV7-2 and TRBJ2-5; D may be TRBD2 (6 bases). The CDR3 has 13 amino acids. Looked up from germline, CDR1 is SGHTA and CDR2 is FQGNSA. Variable domain in full (rest from reference TRBV7-2 and TRBJ2-5): GAGVSQSPSNKVTEKGKDVELRCDPISGHTALYWYRQSLGQGLEFLIYFQGNSAPDKSGLPSDRFSAERTGGSVSTLTIQRTQQEDSAVYLCASKNPPGEPQYFGPGTRLLVL.

Details on this clonotype: Given a much more abundant clone one base away, this may be a read error. The chain links TRBV5-1 to TRBJ2-5; TRBD1 agrees at 9 bases. In germline, CDR1 is SGHRS, CDR2 YFSETQ. The CDR3 sequence is 15 residues long. In DNA form, the CDR3 reads TGCGCCAGCGGGCTAACAGGGGGCGCAGGGGAGACCCCGTACTTC. This translates into CASGLTGGAGETPYF.

The J gene is TRBJ1-1, the V gene TRBV12-3 or TRBV12-4; maybe TRBD1 (5 bases). V was pared by 3 bases and J by 8 bases, with 7 bases between. CDR3 length: 11 residues. CDR3 in amino acids: CASSFRGEAFF. The CDR3 DNA reads as TGTGCCAGCAGTTTCCGGGGCGAAGCTTTCTTT.

The gene calls are TRBV25-1 and TRBJ2-7; D gene ambiguous. The V end was cut by 2 bases, the J end by 5 bases, with 4 bases between. The CDR3 consists of 11 residues. Per germline, CDR1 MGHDK and CDR2 SYGVNS. For the CDR3, the DNA is TGTGCCAGCAGTGAAATCGACGAGCAGTACTTC. Encoded protein: CASSEIDEQYF.

This clonotype occurred a few times. An end of the junction does not agree with germline; a read error may underlie this. V and J are TRBV29-1 and TRBJ1-3; a possible D gene is TRBD1 (5 bases). Germline V CDR1 and CDR2: SQVTM, ANQGSEA. The CDR3 length is 14 residues. CDR3 nucleotides: TGCAGCGTTGCCTTTAACCTTGATCGGGGCCCTTTGACTTTT. This gives the protein CSVAFNLDRGPLTF.

This clonotype was counted between two and nine times. The rearrangement uses TRBV7-2 and TRBJ1-5, with D possibly TRBD1 on 6 matching bases. Looked up from germline, CDR1 is SGHTA and CDR2 is FQGNSA. The CDR3 runs 13 residues. Trimming removed 3 bases from V and 6 bases from J, with 9 bases in between. This CDR3 reads CASSFGQTQPQHF. The CDR3 bases are TGTGCCAGCAGCTTCGGACAGACTCAGCCCCAGCATTTT. Complete variable domain (other parts from reference TRBV7-2 and TRBJ1-5): GAGVSQSPSNKVTEKGKDVELRCDPISGHTALYWYRQSLGQGLEFLIYFQGNSAPDKSGLPSDRFSAERTGGSVSTLTIQRTQQEDSAVYLCASSFGQTQPQHFGDGTRLSIL.

Of note for this clonotype: Just one base apart from a much larger clone, this may be a read error. V and J are TRBV5-1 and TRBJ2-1; D gene ambiguous. Trimming stripped 2 bases from V and 6 bases from J, with 9 bases between. The germline CDR1 and CDR2 sequences are SGHRS and YFSETQ. CDR3 length equals 13 residues. The CDR3 region has the DNA TGCGCCAGCAGCTTTGGAGCGACCAATGAGCAGTTCTTC. Its translation is CASSFGATNEQFF.

About this clonotype itself: One end of the junction fails to match germline, which may point to a read error. The chain employs TRBV4-2 and TRBJ1-5; 8 positions agree with TRBD1. The germline CDR1 and CDR2 sequences are LGHNA and YNFKEQ. This CDR3 contains 17 residues. The CDR3 sequence: CASSQGQGQNSNQPQHF. CDR3 in DNA: TGTGCCAGTAGCCAAGGACAGGGCCAAAATAGCAATCAGCCCCAGCATTTT.

V gene TRBV2 combines with J gene TRBJ2-7; 7 bases are a match to TRBD1. The CDR3 contains 13 residues. The V segment lost 7 bases and the J segment 9 bases; nucleotides outside the gene matches: 12. Germline assignment: CDR1 SNHLY and CDR2 FYNNEI. The CDR3 nucleotides are TGTGCCAGCATCCGGACAGGTCTCGACGGGCAGTACTTC. Translation: CASIRTGLDGQYF.

V gene TRBV20-1 combines with J gene TRBJ2-2; D ambiguous. The V end lost 3 bases, the J end lost 4 bases, and 12 bases lay between the germline ends. CDR1 is DFQATT and CDR2 is SNEGSKA in the germline V gene (reference sequence). This CDR3 contains 14 residues. The CDR3 protein is CSARAVVTTGELFF. The CDR3 bases are TGCAGTGCTAGGGCGGTGGTTACCACCGGGGAGCTGTTTTTT.

In the case of this clonotype: At one boundary the junction diverges from the germline segment, which might be a read error. This chain connects TRBV12-3 or TRBV12-4 to TRBJ2-2; maybe TRBD2 (5 bases). This CDR3 has 13 amino acids. CDR3 sequence: CASRLGRTGEPLF. The CDR3 nucleotides read TGTGCCAGCAGGCTAGGTCGGACCGGGGAGCCGCTTTTT.

Many counts were recorded for this clonotype. The CDR3 bases are TGCAGTGCGAAACCCACCGCCAACTACGAGCAGTACTTC. It codes for CSAKPTANYEQYF. This rearrangement joins TRBV20-1 to TRBJ2-7, with D unresolved. Trimming removed 6 bases at V and 3 bases at J, with 15 bases between. The CDR3 is made up of 13 amino acids. Germline V gene sequence: CDR1 DFQATT, CDR2 SNEGSKA (reference sequence).

This clonotype was recorded a few times. The chain combines TRBV10-3 with TRBJ2-7; TRBD1 agrees at 10 bases. The germline gives CDR1 ENHRY, CDR2 SYGVKD. V lost 2 bases, J lost 1 base, and 2 bases stayed unmatched. This CDR3 is 15 amino acids long. CDR3 coding DNA: TGTGCCATCAGTGAGGACAGGGGGCTTTCCTACGAGCAGTACTTC. Encoded protein: CAISEDRGLSYEQYF.

This clonotype was picked up a small number of times. This chain joins TRBV5-1 and TRBJ2-1; TRBD1 aligns across 8 bases. CDR1 SGHRS and CDR2 YFSETQ come from the germline V gene. The CDR3 has 15 residues. Trimming cost V 5 bases and J 2 bases; bases outside gene matches: 6. CDR3 region: CASSVPQGAYNEQFF. DNA of the CDR3: TGCGCCAGCAGTGTCCCACAGGGGGCCTACAATGAGCAGTTCTTC. The full variable domain, rest sourced from reference TRBV5-1 and TRBJ2-1, is KAGVTQTPRYLIKTRGQQVTLSCSPISGHRSVSWYQQTPGQGLQFLFEYFSETQRNKGNFPGRFSGRQFSNSRSEMNVSTLELGDSALYLCASSVPQGAYNEQFFGPGTRLTVL.

At least ten counts were recorded for this clonotype. Here the CDR3 DNA reads TGCAGTGCTATACTAGCGGGAGTAGGGACCCAGTACTTC. As protein: CSAILAGVGTQYF. The V gene is TRBV20-1, the J gene TRBJ2-5, with 11 nucleotides matching TRBD2. Losses at the gene ends were 4 bases for V and 7 bases for J; bases not matched to a gene: 5. Per germline, CDR1 DFQATT and CDR2 SNEGSKA (reference sequence). This CDR3 comprises 13 residues.

This clonotype was found many times. This chain uses TRBV20-1 with TRBJ2-5; D tentatively reads TRBD1 or TRBD2 (5 bases each). Trimming removed 3 bases from V and 5 bases from J, with 16 bases in between. The CDR3 extends over 14 amino acids. Germline loops: CDR1 DFQATT, CDR2 SNEGSKA (reference sequence). The CDR3 DNA sequence: TGCAGTGCTAGGGGGGTGATGGGCGCGGAGACCCAGTACTTC. Its translation is CSARGVMGAETQYF.

The chain is built from TRBV5-5 and TRBJ1-1, with 12 bases lining up with TRBD1. V lost 3 bases and J lost 5; bases outside the gene matches: 5. Germline CDR1 is SGHKS and CDR2 is YYEKEE (reference sequence). This CDR3 has 15 residues. CDR3 bases: TGTGCCAGCAGCTGGGGGGACAGGGGGCGGACTGAAGCTTTCTTT. Translated: CASSWGDRGRTEAFF.

There are many counts of this clonotype. This rearrangement joins TRBV5-1 to TRBJ2-3; no firm D call. Trimming shortened V by 4 bases and J by 5 bases, and 17 bases separated the two germline ends. Germline CDR1 is SGHRS and CDR2 is YFSETQ. CDR3 size: 15 residues. The CDR3, as DNA: TGCGCCAGCAGCCCGACAAAACCTGACGAAGATACGCAGTATTTT. Amino acid sequence: CASSPTKPDEDTQYF. Full variable domain (outside the CDR3, taken from reference TRBV5-1 and TRBJ2-3): KAGVTQTPRYLIKTRGQQVTLSCSPISGHRSVSWYQQTPGQGLQFLFEYFSETQRNKGNFPGRFSGRQFSNSRSEMNVSTLELGDSALYLCASSPTKPDEDTQYFGPGTRLTVL.

This clonotype was recorded at least ten times. This sequence joins TRBV27 and TRBJ1-6; unclear D gene. CDR3 size: 13 residues. Germline CDR1 and CDR2: MNHEY and SMNVEV (reference sequence). V lost 3 bases, J lost 4 bases, and 4 bases lay in between. In nucleotides, the CDR3 is TGTGCCAGCAGTTTGGGATATAATTCACCCCTCCACTTT. Encoded protein: CASSLGYNSPLHF.

Only a few counts were recorded for this clonotype. The genes are TRBV9 and TRBJ2-3; D gene uncertain. Trimming cost V 0 bases and J 2 bases, with 4 bases left between them. Germline-derived CDR1 and CDR2 are SGDLS and YYNGEE. The CDR3 consists of 13 residues. The CDR3 reads CASSVVYTDTQYF. The CDR3 nucleotides are TGTGCCAGCAGCGTAGTTTACACAGATACGCAGTATTTT. Together with reference TRBV9 and TRBJ2-3, the CDR3 gives the full variable domain: DSGVTQTPKHLITATGQRVTLRCSPRSGDLSVYWYQQSLDQGLQFLIQYYNGEERAKGNILERFSAQQFPDLHSELNLSSLELGDSALYFCASSVVYTDTQYFGPGTRLTVL.

Many counts were recorded for this clonotype. V gene TRBV9 combines with J gene TRBJ2-3; 7 bases are shared with TRBD2. Trimming removed 4 bases from V and 4 bases from J; junction bases left unmatched: 12. The CDR3 covers 16 residues. The germline V gene has CDR1 SGDLS and CDR2 YYNGEE. CDR3 in amino acids: CASSSLWGRAADTQYF. The CDR3, as DNA: TGTGCCAGCAGCTCCCTTTGGGGGAGGGCGGCAGATACGCAGTATTTT.

This clonotype was detected a few times. CDR3 residues: CASSRSGGADGYTF. In nucleotides, the CDR3 is TGTGCCAGCAGCCGATCAGGGGGCGCGGATGGCTACACCTTC. This chain connects TRBV6-2 or TRBV6-3 to TRBJ1-2, with 8 bases identical to TRBD1. The CDR3 covers 14 residues. In germline, CDR1 is MNHEY, CDR2 SVGEGT. V lost 6 bases and J lost 6; bases outside the gene matches: 9.

The CDR3 region is CASSLAGRGNEQYF. The DNA of the CDR3 is TGCGCCAGCAGCTTGGCCGGCAGGGGGAACGAGCAGTACTTC. This rearrangement joins TRBV5-1 to TRBJ2-7; TRBD1 aligns across 7 bases. With V trimmed by 0 bases and J by 5 bases, 5 bases remained unmatched. The CDR3 sequence is 14 residues long. Germline V gene data show CDR1 as SGHRS and CDR2 as YFSETQ.

This clonotype was observed at least ten times. The chain uses TRBV5-4 and TRBJ2-5; 9 nucleotides align to TRBD1. CDR1 and CDR2 from the germline V gene are SGHNT and YYREEE (reference sequence). Losses at the gene ends were 3 bases for V and 5 bases for J; bases not matched to a gene: 8. This CDR3 has 15 residues. CDR3 in DNA: TGTGCCAGCAGCTCTGCACAGGGGGCCCGGGAGACCCAGTACTTC. Translating it yields CASSSAQGARETQYF.